This T cell receptor beta chain was profiled in a study of T cell responses to AZD1222 COVID-19 vaccine (dated by TCRdb to the early 2020s). In terms of the full investigation: TCR sequencing was performed for fewer than 250 trial participants, of whom roughly 200 were given two doses of AZD1222 and 26 were given two doses of MenACWY control vaccine. Trial participants were enrolled into age subgroups of 18-55, 56-69 and 70-plus years, which contained around 140, 26 and 57 TCR-sequenced participants, respectively.

Trimming removed 7 bases from V and 1 base from J, leaving 17 bases between the germline ends. CDR1 and CDR2 were assigned from the germline V gene as SGHAT and FQNNGV. The CDR3 runs 16 amino acids, cysteine and phenylalanine included. Of all the DNA, just the CDR3 is kept, 48 bases in frame from base 1. Overall study results and their limits: Vaccine-associated CD4 TCRs spanned the whole spike protein, with dominant responses in regions 160-218 and 743-854. Participants were mostly white British, with more females than males. The authors suggested clonal diversity may have been underestimated. A significant rise in spike-specific TCR breadth and depth was observed after two AZD1222 doses relative to day 0 and relative to MenACWY recipients. In the small 56-69-year group, the increase in depth fell short of significance, most likely because of low power. Reportedly, almost half of the unique spike-specific TCRs recognized epitopes lying outside the regions that are mutated in the B.1.351 and B.1.1.7 variants. Conclusions about previously exposed vaccinees are limited because only five to seven AZD1222 recipients were SARS-CoV-2 seropositive at baseline. Because no day 14 peak-response samples were available, the repertoires could be characterized only after the peak T cell response.

The CDR3 regions of human TCRbeta chains were analyzed by immunosequencing. Turning to the authors' computational methods: TCRs in the repertoires were matched against a reference library of SARS-CoV-2-specific TCRs that had been generated with the MIRA antigen-specificity platform. Breadth was defined as the fraction of unique TCRs that were SARS-CoV-2-associated. Depth was defined as the fraction of total T cells that were SARS-CoV-2-associated. Each spike-specific TCR was assigned to its reactive spike region and to a CD4 or CD8 class using the MIRA data. Log10-transformed breadth and depth values were compared by one-way ANOVA with Sidak's multiple comparisons tests. The table comes from immuneACCESS by way of TCRdb, which keeps in-frame sequences with V and J called. Part of the clones is missing from these tables; in studies checked, under half for an unresolved V gene and the rest for unknown reasons. V and J calls and clone size come straight from that table; D and trimming were deduced from the DNA. Across this sample there are 120,000 or so clones, with around 89% seen only once. 11% of the sample is in the top ten clones.

This clone was seen more than once but under ten times. Its antigen specificity is not known. Nothing much larger sits one base from this clone, and base qualities are not available. Interpreted using the paper, the time point label stands for: baseline before first vaccination. In the paper's terms, the treatment or condition label means: meningococcal conjugate vaccine given as trial control. Vaccinee samples were obtained from the UK trials COV001 and COV002, which included a single-blind randomized controlled phase 2/3 trial of AZD1222 (ChAdOx1 nCoV-19) in healthy adults. For TCRbeta chain sequencing, PBMC samples from trial participants were taken at day 0 and at day 28 after the second dose.

This chain joins TRBV11-2 to TRBJ2-1; perhaps TRBD2 is the D gene, with 6 bases matching. This TCR derives from an adult in good health. The sample in question was peripheral blood, obtained on day 0 of MenACWY control vaccination. The CDR3: CASTSRGSPSYNEQFF. In nucleotide form, the sequence is TGTGCCAGCACCTCTCGGGGGAGTCCATCCTACAATGAGCAGTTCTTC.